The rows below give T cell receptor beta chains drawn from one sample of a study of technical replicates of blood from a few donors. Libraries were prepared by immunoSEQ multiplex PCR; TCRdb keeps only in-frame clonotypes and omits some of them. The top ten hold around 0.24% of the sample, which has approximately 76,000 clones, roughly nine tenths seen once. What was sequenced was T cells isolated from PBMCs. The receptors derive from a human donor in good health. Both conserved end residues are part of each CDR3. Each record gives: D gene, clone size, V gene, J gene, CDR3 DNA, CDR3 protein. A D gene is named only where the DNA matches it firmly. Rows give clone size only sometimes, using once, few, many, or a class for an expanded clone.

>.|.|TRBV6-1|TRBJ2-2
TGTGCCAGCCTCAGGGTGAATACCGGGGAGCTGTTTTTT
CASLRVNTGELFF
>TRBD1|.|TRBV9|TRBJ1-3
TGTGCCAGCAGCGTGGACAGGGCGATTACTGGAAACACCATATATTTT
CASSVDRAITGNTIYF
>.|.|TRBV18|TRBJ2-5
TGTGCCAGCTCGTCCGGGGAGACCCAGTACTTC
CASSSGETQYF
>TRBD1|.|TRBV10-3|TRBJ1-1
TGTGCCATCAGTGATCGACAGGGGTCGAGCTTGGGACACACTGAAGCTTTCTTT
CAISDRQGSSLGHTEAFF
>.|few|TRBV28|TRBJ1-1
TGTGCCAGCAGCATTGGACAGATGAACACTGAAGCTTTCTTT
CASSIGQMNTEAFF
>TRBD1|.|TRBV5-1|TRBJ2-7
TGCGCCAGCAGCTTAGATCCCTCGGGACAGGGCTACGAGCAGTACTTC
CASSLDPSGQGYEQYF
>TRBD1|few|TRBV6-1|TRBJ1-6
TGTGCCAGCAGGGGGGGGACAGGGAATTCACCCCTCCACTTT
CASRGGTGNSPLHF
>.|.|TRBV6-5|TRBJ1-1
TGTGCCAGCAGTTACTCCCGACAGTTGAACACTGAAGCTTTCTTT
CASSYSRQLNTEAFF
>.|.|TRBV20-1|TRBJ2-5
TGCGGAACGGGGAGCCAAGAGACCCAGTACTTC
CGTGSQETQYF
>TRBD2|.|TRBV27|TRBJ2-1
TGTGCCAGCAGTTTTGCCAGTAGCGGGTACAATGAGCAGTTCTTC
CASSFASSGYNEQFF
>TRBD2|.|TRBV28|TRBJ2-1
TGTGCCAGCAGTCTGGGGACTAGTTTTCTCGGCAATGAGCAGTTCTTC
CASSLGTSFLGNEQFF
>.|once|TRBV7-3|TRBJ1-2
TGTGCCAGCAGCTTAATGGGGGGATCTGAGGGCTACACCTTC
CASSLMGGSEGYTF
>TRBD2|.|TRBV5-4|TRBJ2-3
TGTGCCAGCAGCGATGGACTAGCGTCGACAGATACGCAGTATTTT
CASSDGLASTDTQYF
>.|.|TRBV6-4|TRBJ2-3
TGTGCCAGCAGTGACTCCACTAGCAGCACAGATACGCAGTATTTT
CASSDSTSSTDTQYF
>.|.|TRBV4-2|TRBJ1-2
TGTGCCAGCAGCCAAGTGGGTGCCTCGGGCTATGGCTACACCTTC
CASSQVGASGYGYTF
>TRBD2|.|TRBV5-1|TRBJ2-3
TGCGCCAGCAGCGGGACTACAACTAGCACAGATACGCAGTATTTT
CASSGTTTSTDTQYF
>TRBD1|.|TRBV9|TRBJ1-4
TGTGCCAGCAGCGTGGGGGGACAGGGTCGTGAAAAACTGTTTTTT
CASSVGGQGREKLFF
>.|.|TRBV15|TRBJ1-3
TGTGCCACCAGCAGAGACGGGGTGTTTACTGGCCCCATATATTTT
CATSRDGVFTGPIYF
>.|.|TRBV28|TRBJ1-2
TGTGCCAGCAGTTTCACCCTCGGGGTCTCGGCTAACTATGGCTACACCTTC
CASSFTLGVSANYGYTF
>.|.|TRBV18|TRBJ1-1
TGTGCCAGCTCAAACAGGGCTCGGTCGAACACTGAAGCTTTCTTT
CASSNRARSNTEAFF
>.|.|TRBV5-1|TRBJ1-2
TGCGCCAGCAGCTTGCATCACATAAACTATGGCTACACCTTC
CASSLHHINYGYTF
>.|.|TRBV29-1|TRBJ1-2
TGCAGCGTTGGGTGGCGGAACTATGGCTACACCTTC
CSVGWRNYGYTF
>TRBD1|.|TRBV28|TRBJ2-7
TGTGCCAGCAGTCTATGGCGGACAGGGACCTACGAGCAGTACTTC
CASSLWRTGTYEQYF
>.|once|TRBV6-5|TRBJ2-5
TGTGCCAGCAGTTACTCGTTCACCGGGAAAGAGACCCAGTACTTC
CASSYSFTGKETQYF
>.|.|TRBV6-6|TRBJ2-1
TGTGCCAGCAGGAGAAACGTTGAGCAGTTCTTC
CASRRNVEQFF
>TRBD1|.|TRBV5-4|TRBJ2-7
TGTGCCAGCAGCTTTGATCAGGGGGTCTCCTACGAGCAGTACTTC
CASSFDQGVSYEQYF
>.|.|TRBV27|TRBJ2-3
TGTGCCAGCAGTCTCTTAGACCCAGGGGATACGCAGTATTTT
CASSLLDPGDTQYF
>.|.|TRBV10-3|TRBJ1-4
TGTGCGATCGGAGATGAAAAACTGTTTTTT
CAIGDEKLFF
>TRBD1|.|TRBV7-9|TRBJ1-5
TGTGCCAGCAGCTCGACACATCAGGGGGCCAGTCAGCCCCAGCATTTT
CASSSTHQGASQPQHF
>.|.|TRBV10-3|TRBJ1-5
TGTGCCATCAATGGGGGCGACCTAGAGCCCCAGCATTTT
CAINGGDLEPQHF
>.|once|TRBV5-1|TRBJ2-5
TGCGCCAGCAGCAGGGGGGGGGAAGAGACCCAGTACTTC
CASSRGGEETQYF